This TCR beta chain was retrieved from a study of T cell responses to AZD1222 COVID-19 vaccine. At the level of the study: It was second doses at about 4 or about 12 weeks that were pooled. Findings of the study overall: Nearly half of spike-specific TCRs reportedly target variant regions that are unmutated in the B.1.351 and B.1.1.7 variants. Repertoires were collected only later (after the peak T cell response had occurred). The sample set comprised mostly white British donors with more females, and clonal diversity was possibly underestimated.

Profiled with immunoSEQ multiplex PCR; TCRdb holds only in-frame clones, not every one. The sample lists approximately 100,000 clones; about nine tenths were seen once. Germline values: CDR1 SNHLY, CDR2 FYNNEI. V was clipped by 7 bases and J by 5 bases, with 12 bases between them. The CDR3 is 13 amino acids. With respect to this clone: As yet, its antigen is unknown.

The clonotype comes from an adult in good health. Sequencing was performed on peripheral blood, taken on day 0 of AZD1222 vaccination. The chain joins TRBV2 to TRBJ1-5; D is unclear. CDR3 region: CASNPSRDQPQHF. DNA of the CDR3: TGTGCCAGCAACCCAAGTCGGGATCAGCCCCAGCATTTT.